This T cell receptor (beta chain) was found in a study of T-cell reconstitution after alpha-beta-depleted transplantation in children (dated by TCRdb to the mid-2010s). About the investigation overall: T-cell immune reconstitution after TCRalphabeta/CD19-depleted allogeneic hematopoietic cell transplantation in children was quantitatively tracked in the study by means of TCR repertoire profiling.

The library was obtained by PCR. Sequencing was performed on an Illumina HiSeq 2500. TCR libraries were prepared with molecular barcoding, using unique molecular identifiers to normalize TCRbeta repertoire quantification. The raw public reads went through TCRdb reprocessing: fastp at Q25, MiXCR clone calling, in-frame beta chains kept. Rows merge per CDR3 protein into single entries with the most common DNA and genes. For this sample there are hundreds of thousands of distinct CDR3 sequences; under 20% appear just once. The leading ten clones occupy about 41% of the sample. The investigation overall reported the following: Hyperexpanded clone frequencies declined over subsequent months; after one year, T-cell counts and TCRbeta diversity were mostly attributed to newly produced T cells. In some patients, the high TCRbeta diversity seen at day 60 was put down to recipient T cells and intrathymic progenitors that had survived conditioning. About two months after transplant, the apparently early recovery of alphabetaT-cell counts reportedly depended on just several hundred clones that had expanded rapidly and came from non-depleted graft cells.

This clonotype occurred a few times. Its antigen is currently not known. No base-level quality is on record; no much larger clone is a single base apart. In the paper's terms, the treatment or condition label means: allogeneic hematopoietic cell transplantation with graft depleted of TCRalphabeta T cells and CD19 B cells. TCRalphabeta/CD19-depleted allogeneic hematopoietic cell grafts were given to the transplant recipients, all of whom were children. Germline trimming: 8 bases from V, 4 bases from J; junction bases outside gene matches: 15. From the germline V gene, CDR1 is SGHDN and CDR2 is FVKESK. There are 17 amino acids in the CDR3, from cysteine to phenylalanine inclusive. The CDR3 DNA has 51 bases and is translated from base 1.

Here the sequenced sample was PBMCs, mostly from graft donor cells, taken 360 days after TCRalphabeta/CD19-depleted stem cell transplant. This sequence originates from a male patient aged 2-10 years who had a stem cell transplant for acute lymphoblastic leukemia, so the T cells may come from the graft donor. The chain is assembled from TRBV14 and TRBJ2-2; 8 central nucleotides agree with TRBD2. The CDR3 region reads CASPRGERELATGELFF. The DNA reads as follows: TGTGCCAGCCCCCGAGGAGAGCGGGAGCTAGCCACCGGGGAGCTGTTTTTT.